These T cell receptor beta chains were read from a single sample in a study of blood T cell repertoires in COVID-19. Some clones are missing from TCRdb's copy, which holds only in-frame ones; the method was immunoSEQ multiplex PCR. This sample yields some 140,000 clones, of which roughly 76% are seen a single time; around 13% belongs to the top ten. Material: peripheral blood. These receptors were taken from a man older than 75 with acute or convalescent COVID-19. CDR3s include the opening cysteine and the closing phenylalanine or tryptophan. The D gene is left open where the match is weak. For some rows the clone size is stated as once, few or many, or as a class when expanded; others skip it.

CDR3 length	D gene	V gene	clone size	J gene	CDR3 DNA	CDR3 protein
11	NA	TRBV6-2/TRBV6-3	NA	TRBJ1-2	TGTGCCAGCAGTTACCCAGGTGGCTACACCTTC	CASSYPGGYTF
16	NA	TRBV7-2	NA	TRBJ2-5	TGTGCCAGCAGCTTAGAGGGGAGTTGGGGGCACGAGACCCAGTACTTC	CASSLEGSWGHETQYF
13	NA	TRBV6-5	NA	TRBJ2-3	TGTGCCAGCAGTCCAGACTACTCAGATACGCAGTATTTT	CASSPDYSDTQYF
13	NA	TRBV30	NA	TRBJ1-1	TGTGCCTGGAGTGCGGGGTTGGACACTGAAGCTTTCTTT	CAWSAGLDTEAFF
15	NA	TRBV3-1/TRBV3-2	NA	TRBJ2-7	TGTGCCAGCAGCCTCCGTTCGGGGGTCCCCTACGAGCAGTACTTC	CASSLRSGVPYEQYF
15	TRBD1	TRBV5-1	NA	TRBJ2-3	TGCGCCAGCAGCTTGGAACAGGGGACATCAGATACGCAGTATTTT	CASSLEQGTSDTQYF
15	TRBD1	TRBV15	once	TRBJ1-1	TGTGCCACCAGCAGAGATTTGACAGGGAGGACTGAAGCTTTCTTT	CATSRDLTGRTEAFF
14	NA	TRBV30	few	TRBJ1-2	TGTGCCTGGAGTGCCGGGACTAAGGGCTATGGCTACACCTTC	CAWSAGTKGYGYTF
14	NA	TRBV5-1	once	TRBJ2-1	TGCGCCAGCAGCTTGAATGCGGGATACAATGAGCAGTTCTTC	CASSLNAGYNEQFF
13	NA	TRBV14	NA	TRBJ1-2	TGTGCCAGCAGCCAAGACCTTAACTATGGCTACACCTTC	CASSQDLNYGYTF
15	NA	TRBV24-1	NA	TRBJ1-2	TGTGCCACCAGTGGTTCCCCCTCGGGGGGCACTGGCTACACCTTC	CATSGSPSGGTGYTF
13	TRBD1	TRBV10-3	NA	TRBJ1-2	TGTGCCATCAACCAGGGGGGCGACTATGGCTACACCTTC	CAINQGGDYGYTF
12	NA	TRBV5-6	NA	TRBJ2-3	TGTGCCAGCAGCTATGACTCCCCCTTCCAGTATTTT	CASSYDSPFQYF
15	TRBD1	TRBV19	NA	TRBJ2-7	TGTGCCAGTAGTTCCCCCGGGACAGGGATTTACGAGCAGTACTTC	CASSSPGTGIYEQYF
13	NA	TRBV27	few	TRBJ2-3	TGTGCCATCGGGGGTGTTCATGTTGATACGCAGTATTTT	CAIGGVHVDTQYF
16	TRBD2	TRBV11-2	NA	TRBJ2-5	TGTGCCAGCAGCTTACTAGCGGGGGGGCCGTGGGAGACCCAGTACTTC	CASSLLAGGPWETQYF
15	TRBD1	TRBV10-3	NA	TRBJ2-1	TGTGCCATCAGTGAATCCCGGGACAGGGACAATGAGCAGTTCTTC	CAISESRDRDNEQFF
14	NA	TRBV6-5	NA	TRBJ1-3	TGTGCCAGCTACGGTGGGAGTTTTGGAAACACCATATATTTT	CASYGGSFGNTIYF
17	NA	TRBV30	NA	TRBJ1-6	TGTGCCTGGAGTACCGTTCTGCCGGGGGAATATAATTCACCCCTCCACTTT	CAWSTVLPGEYNSPLHF
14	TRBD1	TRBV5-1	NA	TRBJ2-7	TGCGCCAGCAGCGCCTCCGGGACAGGGTGGGAGCAGTACTTC	CASSASGTGWEQYF
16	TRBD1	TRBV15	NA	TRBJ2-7	TGTGCCACCAGCAGGGATTGGAACAGGGGGCTCAACGAGCAGTACTTC	CATSRDWNRGLNEQYF
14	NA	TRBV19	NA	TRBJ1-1	TGTGCCAGTAGTATGAGGGAGATGAACACTGAAGCTTTCTTT	CASSMREMNTEAFF
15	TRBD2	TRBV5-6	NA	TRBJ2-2	TGTGCCAGCAGCTTGGGCGGGGGGGCCTCCGGGGAGCTGTTTTTT	CASSLGGGASGELFF
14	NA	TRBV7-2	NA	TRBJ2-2	TGTGCCAGCAGCTTATTAAGAGGGACCGGGGAGCTGTTTTTT	CASSLLRGTGELFF
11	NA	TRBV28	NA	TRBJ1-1	TGTGCCAGCAGTCGCAATAGAGGAACTTTCTTT	CASSRNRGTFF
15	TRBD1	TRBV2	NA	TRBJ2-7	TGTGCCAGCAGTGAAGCGCCGGGACAGTTCTACGAGCAGTACTTC	CASSEAPGQFYEQYF
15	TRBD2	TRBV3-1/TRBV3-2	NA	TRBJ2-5	TGTGCCAGCAGCCTAACCGGGACTAGCGCAGAGACCCAGTACTTC	CASSLTGTSAETQYF
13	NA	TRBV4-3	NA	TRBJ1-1	TGCGCCAGCAGCCAAGTGAGGCACACTGAAGCTTTCTTT	CASSQVRHTEAFF
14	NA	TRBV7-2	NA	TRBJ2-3	TGTGCCAGCAGCTTTAGCTTTAGGACAGATACGCAGTATTTT	CASSFSFRTDTQYF
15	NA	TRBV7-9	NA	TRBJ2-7	TGTGCCAGCAGCTTAGCAACAGGGTTAGCCTACGAGCAGTACTTC	CASSLATGLAYEQYF
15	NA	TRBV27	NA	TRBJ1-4	TGTGCCAGCAGTCTTACTTGGAGGGCTAATGAAAAACTGTTTTTT	CASSLTWRANEKLFF
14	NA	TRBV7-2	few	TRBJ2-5	TGTGCCAGCAGCCACTACAGGGAGAGGGAGACCCAGTACTTC	CASSHYRERETQYF
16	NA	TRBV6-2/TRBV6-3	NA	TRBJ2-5	TGTGCCAGCAGTTACACGATATGGACACGTGAAGAGACCCAGTACTTC	CASSYTIWTREETQYF
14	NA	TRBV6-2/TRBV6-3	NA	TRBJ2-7	TGTGCCAGCAGTTATAGCCGGGGGTACTACGAGCAGTACTTC	CASSYSRGYYEQYF
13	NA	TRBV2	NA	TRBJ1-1	TGTGCCAGCATGATAGATATGAACACTGAAGCTTTCTTT	CASMIDMNTEAFF
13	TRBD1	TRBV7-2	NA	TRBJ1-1	TGTGCCAGCAGCACGACCGGGACAGACGGGGCTTTCTTT	CASSTTGTDGAFF
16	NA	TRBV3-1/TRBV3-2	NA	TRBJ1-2	TGTGCCAGCAGCTTTACCTCGGGAGGGACCGTTCGGGGCTACACCTTC	CASSFTSGGTVRGYTF
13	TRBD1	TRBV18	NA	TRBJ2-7	TGTGCCAGCTCAGGGACAGGGGCGGGCGAGCAGTACTTC	CASSGTGAGEQYF